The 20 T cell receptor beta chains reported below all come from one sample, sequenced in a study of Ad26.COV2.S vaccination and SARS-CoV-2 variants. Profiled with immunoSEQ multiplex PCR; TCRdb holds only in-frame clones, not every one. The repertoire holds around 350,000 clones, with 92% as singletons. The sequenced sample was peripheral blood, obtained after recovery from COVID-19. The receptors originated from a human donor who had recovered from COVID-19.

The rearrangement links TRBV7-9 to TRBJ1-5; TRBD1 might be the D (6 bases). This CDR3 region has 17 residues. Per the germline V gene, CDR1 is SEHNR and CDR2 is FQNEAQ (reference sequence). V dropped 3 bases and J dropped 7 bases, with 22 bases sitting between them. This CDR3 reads CASSFQKGGSVGQPQHF. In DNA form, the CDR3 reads TGTGCCAGCAGCTTTCAGAAGGGGGGGTCAGTCGGGCAGCCCCAGCATTTT.

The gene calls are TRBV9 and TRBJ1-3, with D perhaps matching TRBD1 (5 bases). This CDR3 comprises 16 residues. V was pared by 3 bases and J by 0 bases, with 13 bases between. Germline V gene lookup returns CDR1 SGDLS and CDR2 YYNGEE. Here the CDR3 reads CASSASRTLSGNTIYF. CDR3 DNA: TGTGCCAGCAGCGCGTCTAGGACACTCTCTGGAAACACCATATATTTT.

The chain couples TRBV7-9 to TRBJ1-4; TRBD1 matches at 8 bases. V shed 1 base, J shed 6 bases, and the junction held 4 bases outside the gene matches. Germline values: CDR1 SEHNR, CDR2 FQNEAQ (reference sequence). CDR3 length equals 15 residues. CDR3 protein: CASSLGQGLYEKLFF. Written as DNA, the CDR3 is TGTGCCAGCAGCTTAGGACAGGGGTTGTATGAAAAACTGTTTTTT.

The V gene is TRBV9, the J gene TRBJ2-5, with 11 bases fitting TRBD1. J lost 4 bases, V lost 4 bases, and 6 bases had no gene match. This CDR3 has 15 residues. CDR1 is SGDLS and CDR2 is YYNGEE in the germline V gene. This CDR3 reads CASSTGTGGGETQYF. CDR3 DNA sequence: TGTGCCAGCAGCACCGGGACAGGGGGAGGAGAGACCCAGTACTTC. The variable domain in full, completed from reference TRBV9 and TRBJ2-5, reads DSGVTQTPKHLITATGQRVTLRCSPRSGDLSVYWYQQSLDQGLQFLIQYYNGEERAKGNILERFSAQQFPDLHSELNLSSLELGDSALYFCASSTGTGGGETQYFGPGTRLLVL.

CDR3 coding DNA: TGCGCCAGCAGCAGCGGGGGACACTTGAACACTGAAGCTTTCTTT. Protein product: CASSSGGHLNTEAFF. This chain uses TRBV5-1 with TRBJ1-1, with a tentative D call TRBD1 (6 bases). The germline CDR1 and CDR2 sequences are SGHRS and YFSETQ. V dropped 4 bases and J dropped 0 bases, with 13 bases sitting between them. The CDR3 covers 15 residues.

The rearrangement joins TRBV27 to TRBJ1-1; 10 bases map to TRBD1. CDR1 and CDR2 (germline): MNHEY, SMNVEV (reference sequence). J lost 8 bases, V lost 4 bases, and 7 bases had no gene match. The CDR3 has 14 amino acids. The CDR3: CASSSPGQGQEAFF. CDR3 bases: TGTGCCAGCAGTTCCCCGGGACAGGGGCAAGAAGCTTTCTTT.

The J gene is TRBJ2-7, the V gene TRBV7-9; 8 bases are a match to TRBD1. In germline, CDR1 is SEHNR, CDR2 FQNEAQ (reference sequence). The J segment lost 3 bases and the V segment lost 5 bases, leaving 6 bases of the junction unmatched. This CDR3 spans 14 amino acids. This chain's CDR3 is CASSGQGFGYEQYF. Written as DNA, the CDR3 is TGTGCCAGCAGCGGACAGGGTTTCGGCTACGAGCAGTACTTC. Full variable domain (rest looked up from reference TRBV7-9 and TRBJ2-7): DTGVSQNPRHKITKRGQNVTFRCDPISEHNRLYWYRQTLGQGPEFLTYFQNEAQLEKSRLLSDRFSAERPKGSFSTLEIQRTEQGDSAMYLCASSGQGFGYEQYFGPGTRLTVT.

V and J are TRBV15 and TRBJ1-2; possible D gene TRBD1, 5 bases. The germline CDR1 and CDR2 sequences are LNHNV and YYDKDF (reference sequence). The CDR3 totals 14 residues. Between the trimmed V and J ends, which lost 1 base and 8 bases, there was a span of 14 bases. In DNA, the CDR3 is TGTGCCACCAGCAGAGCCGGGACCGCGGGAGGCTACACCTTC. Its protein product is CATSRAGTAGGYTF.

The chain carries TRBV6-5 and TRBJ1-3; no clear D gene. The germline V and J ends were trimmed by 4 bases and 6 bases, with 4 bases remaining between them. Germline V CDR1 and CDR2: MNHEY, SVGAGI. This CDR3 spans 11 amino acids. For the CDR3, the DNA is TGTGCCAGCAGTTGGGCAAACACCATATATTTT. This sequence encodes CASSWANTIYF.

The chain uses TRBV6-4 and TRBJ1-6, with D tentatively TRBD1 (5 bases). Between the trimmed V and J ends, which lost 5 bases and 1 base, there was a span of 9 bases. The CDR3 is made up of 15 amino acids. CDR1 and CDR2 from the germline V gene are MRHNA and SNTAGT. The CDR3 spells CASSLTGSYNSPLHF. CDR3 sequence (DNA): TGTGCCAGCAGTCTAACAGGTTCCTATAATTCACCCCTCCACTTT.

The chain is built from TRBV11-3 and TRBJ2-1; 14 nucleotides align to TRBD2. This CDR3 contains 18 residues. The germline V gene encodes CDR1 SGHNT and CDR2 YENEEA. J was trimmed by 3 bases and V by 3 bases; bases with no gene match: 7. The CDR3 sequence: CASSFKGLAGEGYNEQFF. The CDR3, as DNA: TGTGCCAGCAGCTTCAAGGGACTAGCGGGGGAGGGCTACAATGAGCAGTTCTTC.

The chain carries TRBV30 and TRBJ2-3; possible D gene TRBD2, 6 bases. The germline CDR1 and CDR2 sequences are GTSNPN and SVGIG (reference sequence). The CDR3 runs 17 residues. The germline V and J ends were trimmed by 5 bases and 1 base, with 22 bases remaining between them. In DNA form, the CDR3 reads TGTGCCTGGTTAAGACACTCGGGCGGGGACCGCACAGATACGCAGTATTTT. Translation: CAWLRHSGGDRTDTQYF.

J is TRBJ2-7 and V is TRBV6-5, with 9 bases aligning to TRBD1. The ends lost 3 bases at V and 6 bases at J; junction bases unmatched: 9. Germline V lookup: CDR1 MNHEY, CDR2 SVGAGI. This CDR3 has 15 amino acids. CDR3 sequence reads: CASSYPGTGWAEQYF. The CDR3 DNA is TGTGCCAGCAGTTATCCCGGGACAGGGTGGGCCGAGCAGTACTTC.

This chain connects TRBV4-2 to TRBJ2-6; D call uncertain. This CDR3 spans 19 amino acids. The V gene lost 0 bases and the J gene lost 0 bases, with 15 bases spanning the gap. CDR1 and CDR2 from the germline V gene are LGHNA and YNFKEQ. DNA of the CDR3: TGTGCCAGCAGCCAAGACGCGGTCCAGGCGACCTCTGGGGCCAACGTCCTGACTTTC. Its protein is CASSQDAVQATSGANVLTF.

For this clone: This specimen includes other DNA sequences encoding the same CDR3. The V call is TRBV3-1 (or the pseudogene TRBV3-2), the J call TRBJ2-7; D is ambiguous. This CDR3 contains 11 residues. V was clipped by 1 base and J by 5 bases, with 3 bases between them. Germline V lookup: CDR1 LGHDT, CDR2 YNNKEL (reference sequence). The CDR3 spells CASSQGNEQYF. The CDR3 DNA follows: TGTGCCAGCAGCCAAGGGAACGAGCAGTACTTC.

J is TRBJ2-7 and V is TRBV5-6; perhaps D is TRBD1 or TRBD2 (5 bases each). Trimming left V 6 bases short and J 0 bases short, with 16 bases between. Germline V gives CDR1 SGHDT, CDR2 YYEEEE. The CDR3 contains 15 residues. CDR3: CASNHRGGSSYEQYF. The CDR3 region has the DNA TGTGCCAGCAACCACCGGGGCGGAAGCTCCTACGAGCAGTACTTC.

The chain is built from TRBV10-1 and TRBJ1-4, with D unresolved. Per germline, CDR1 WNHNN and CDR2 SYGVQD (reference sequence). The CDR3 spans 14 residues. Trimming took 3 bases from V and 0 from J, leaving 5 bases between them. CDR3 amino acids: CASSDGSTNEKLFF. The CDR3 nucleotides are TGCGCCAGCAGTGACGGGTCAACTAATGAAAAACTGTTTTTT.

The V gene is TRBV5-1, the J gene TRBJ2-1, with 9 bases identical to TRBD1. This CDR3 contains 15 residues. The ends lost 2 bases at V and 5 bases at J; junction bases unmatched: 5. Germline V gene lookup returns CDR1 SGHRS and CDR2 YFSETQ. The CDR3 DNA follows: TGCGCCAGCAGCTTACCGGGACAGGGCAACAATGAGCAGTTCTTC. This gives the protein CASSLPGQGNNEQFF.

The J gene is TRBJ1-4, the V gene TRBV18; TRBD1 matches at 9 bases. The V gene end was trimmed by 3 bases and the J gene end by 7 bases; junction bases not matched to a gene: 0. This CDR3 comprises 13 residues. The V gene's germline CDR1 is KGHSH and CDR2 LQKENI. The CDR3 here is CASSPGQGEKLFF. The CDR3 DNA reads TGTGCCAGCTCACCGGGACAGGGTGAAAAACTGTTTTTT.

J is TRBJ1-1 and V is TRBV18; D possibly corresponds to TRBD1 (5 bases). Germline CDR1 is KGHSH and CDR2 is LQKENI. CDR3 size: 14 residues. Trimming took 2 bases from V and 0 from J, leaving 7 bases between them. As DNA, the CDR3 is TGTGCCAGCTCACCAGACAGTATGAACACTGAAGCTTTCTTT. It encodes CASSPDSMNTEAFF.